These T cell receptor beta chains were read from a single sample in a study of cytomegalovirus exposure and HLA in healthy donors. The method was immunoSEQ multiplex PCR; TCRdb's version includes in-frame clones alone and lacks a portion of them. The sample has about 170,000 clones, roughly 78% seen once; the top ten hold approximately 7.1%. The sample comprised PBMCs. Source of these receptors: a man aged 40-50 years in good health and CMV-seropositive. The CDR3 runs from the conserved cysteine through the conserved F or W. The D gene is left open where the match is weak. The size field is filled for only some rows; it gives once, few, many or a size class.

clone_size: -; j_call: TRBJ1-3; d_call: -; v_call: TRBV21-1; cdr3_nt: TGTGCCAGCAGCCCAGCGGGGGGATCCGGGGGCGGTGGAAACACCATATATTTT; cdr3_aa: CASSPAGGSGGGGNTIYF
clone_size: -; j_call: TRBJ2-2; d_call: -; v_call: TRBV5-4; cdr3_nt: TGTGCCAGCAGCTCTCGGACAGCGAACACCGGGGAGCTGTTTTTT; cdr3_aa: CASSSRTANTGELFF
clone_size: -; j_call: TRBJ1-5; d_call: TRBD1; v_call: TRBV7-2; cdr3_nt: TGTGCCAGCAGCTCCACAGGGGCCGCGGGGCCCCAGCATTTT; cdr3_aa: CASSSTGAAGPQHF
clone_size: -; j_call: TRBJ2-1; d_call: TRBD2; v_call: TRBV5-4; cdr3_nt: TGTGCCAGCAGCACCGGGCGGCTAGCGGGGGTCAATGAGCAGTTCTTC; cdr3_aa: CASSTGRLAGVNEQFF
clone_size: -; j_call: TRBJ2-7; d_call: -; v_call: TRBV27; cdr3_nt: TGTGCCAGCAGAACTACTGGGGGCCCCTACGAGCAGTACTTC; cdr3_aa: CASRTTGGPYEQYF
clone_size: -; j_call: TRBJ2-3; d_call: TRBD1; v_call: TRBV2; cdr3_nt: TGTGCCAGCAGTGAGCGGGACAGGGAAACAGATACGCAGTATTTT; cdr3_aa: CASSERDRETDTQYF
clone_size: few; j_call: TRBJ2-6; d_call: TRBD1; v_call: TRBV7-9; cdr3_nt: TGTGCCAGCAGCATCTCGAGGACAGGGGTCGGGGCCAACGTCCTGACTTTC; cdr3_aa: CASSISRTGVGANVLTF
clone_size: -; j_call: TRBJ1-1; d_call: -; v_call: TRBV6-5; cdr3_nt: TGTGCCAGCAGTTTCGTGGGAGGGGTGAACACTGAAGCTTTCTTT; cdr3_aa: CASSFVGGVNTEAFF
clone_size: -; j_call: TRBJ1-2; d_call: -; v_call: TRBV27; cdr3_nt: TGTGCCAGCAGTCTGACAGTTAACTATGGCTACACCTTC; cdr3_aa: CASSLTVNYGYTF
clone_size: -; j_call: TRBJ1-5; d_call: -; v_call: TRBV5-1; cdr3_nt: TGCGCCAGCAGCGAGGACGGGGTGAGCAATCAGCCCCAGCATTTT; cdr3_aa: CASSEDGVSNQPQHF
clone_size: -; j_call: TRBJ1-1; d_call: -; v_call: TRBV7-3; cdr3_nt: TGTGCCAGCAGCGTCAGGGGAGGGGTGAACACTGAAGCTTTCTTT; cdr3_aa: CASSVRGGVNTEAFF
clone_size: -; j_call: TRBJ2-5; d_call: TRBD1; v_call: TRBV19; cdr3_nt: TGTGCCAGTAGTACCGGGACAGAAGAGACCCAGTACTTC; cdr3_aa: CASSTGTEETQYF
clone_size: few; j_call: TRBJ1-2; d_call: TRBD1; v_call: TRBV4-3; cdr3_nt: TGCGCCAGCAGCCAAGAGGTCGGGACAGGGTATGGCTACACCTTC; cdr3_aa: CASSQEVGTGYGYTF
clone_size: -; j_call: TRBJ1-6; d_call: -; v_call: TRBV5-4; cdr3_nt: TGTGCCAGCAGCCTGGGGGACACACATTCACCCCTCCACTTT; cdr3_aa: CASSLGDTHSPLHF